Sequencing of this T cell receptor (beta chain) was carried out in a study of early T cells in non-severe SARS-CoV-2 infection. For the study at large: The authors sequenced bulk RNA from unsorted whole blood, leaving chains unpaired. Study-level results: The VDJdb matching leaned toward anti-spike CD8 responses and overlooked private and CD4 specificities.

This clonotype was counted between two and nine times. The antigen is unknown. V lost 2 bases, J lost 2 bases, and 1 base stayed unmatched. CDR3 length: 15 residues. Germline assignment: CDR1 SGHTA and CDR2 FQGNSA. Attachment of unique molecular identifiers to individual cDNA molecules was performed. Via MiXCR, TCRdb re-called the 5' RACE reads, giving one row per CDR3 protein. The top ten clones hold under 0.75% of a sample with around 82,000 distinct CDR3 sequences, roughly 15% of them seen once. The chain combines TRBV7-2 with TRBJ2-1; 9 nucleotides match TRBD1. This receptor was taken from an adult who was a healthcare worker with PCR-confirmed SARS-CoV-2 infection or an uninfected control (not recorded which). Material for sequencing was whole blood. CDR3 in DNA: TGTGCCAGCAGCTTATACAGGGGGCCCTACAATGAGCAGTTCTTC. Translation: CASSLYRGPYNEQFF.